The 21 T cell receptor beta chains below all came from one sample that was sequenced in a study of type 1 regulatory T cells. The antigens these receptors bind are not known. TCRdb analysed the reads with MiXCR anew, one entry per CDR3 protein. The data show about 42,000 distinct CDR3 sequences, less than 15% seen once. Sequencing used cultured non-Tr1 T cells, either the whole culture or a sorted T cell fraction (not recorded which). Receptors originate from a human donor in good health.

For this clonotype: This may be a read error: a much more frequent sequence differs by one nucleotide. The CDR3 loop reads CASSPEGGRNTEAFF. Written as DNA, the CDR3 is TGTGCCAGCAGCCCGGAGGGCGGACGGAACACTGAAGCTTTCTTT. The chain couples TRBV28 to TRBJ1-1; D is uncertain. The ends were cut back, 6 bases at V and 1 base at J, with 15 bases in the middle. CDR1 is MDHEN and CDR2 is SYDVKM in the germline V gene. The CDR3 has 15 amino acids.

Ten or more counts support this clonotype. The chain employs TRBV6-1 and TRBJ1-1; 7 bases align to TRBD1. The CDR3 consists of 13 residues. With V trimmed by 7 bases and J by 3 bases, 5 bases remained unmatched. The germline V gene has CDR1 MNHNS and CDR2 SASEGT. CDR3 in DNA: TGTGCCAGCATATTAACAGGGGACACTGAAGCTTTCTTT. Protein product: CASILTGDTEAFF.

CDR3 region: CASSTRLFGGSPLHF. The CDR3 nucleotides read TGTGCCAGCAGTACCAGACTGTTTGGGGGTTCACCCCTCCACTTT. V gene TRBV27 combines with J gene TRBJ1-6; D is possibly TRBD1 (5 bases). The CDR3 length is 15 residues. Trimming pared 5 bases from V and 9 bases from J, leaving 17 bases between. CDR1 is MNHEY and CDR2 is SMNVEV in the germline V gene (reference sequence).

CDR3 residues: CASSHYHANEQFF. CDR3 in DNA: TGCGCCAGCAGCCACTACCACGCCAATGAGCAGTTCTTC. V is TRBV4-1 and J is TRBJ2-1, with D unclear. The CDR3 has 13 residues. Trimming removed 3 bases at V and 6 bases at J, with 9 bases between. In germline, CDR1 is MGHRA, CDR2 YSYEKL.

The chain recombines TRBV30 with TRBJ2-3; 7 bases match TRBD2. The CDR3 loop spans 15 amino acids. From germline, CDR1 is GTSNPN and CDR2 SVGIG (reference sequence). Losses at the gene ends were 0 bases for V and 4 bases for J; bases not matched to a gene: 7. In nucleotides, the CDR3 is TGTGCCTGGAGTGTAGCGGGGTTTGGGGCAGATACGCAGTATTTT. Protein sequence: CAWSVAGFGADTQYF.

This clonotype appeared many times. This chain connects TRBV10-3 to TRBJ2-6, with D possibly matching TRBD2 (6 bases). Germline V lookup: CDR1 ENHRY, CDR2 SYGVKD. Trimming stripped 0 bases from V and 4 bases from J, with 16 bases between. The CDR3 is 18 amino acids. The CDR3 loop reads CAISESSGLALGANVLTF. The CDR3 region has the DNA TGTGCCATCAGTGAGTCGAGCGGGCTAGCTCTCGGGGCCAACGTCCTGACTTTC.

This clonotype has at least ten counts. J is TRBJ2-3 and V is TRBV5-1; 9 bases match TRBD2. The CDR3 is 15 amino acids. Trimming removed 1 base from V and 4 bases from J; junction bases left unmatched: 4. Germline lookup yields CDR1 SGHRS and CDR2 YFSETQ. CDR3 coding DNA: TGCGCCAGCAGCTTGAGGGCGGGAGGGGCAGATACGCAGTATTTT. Translation: CASSLRAGGADTQYF. The variable domain in full, completed from reference TRBV5-1 and TRBJ2-3, reads KAGVTQTPRYLIKTRGQQVTLSCSPISGHRSVSWYQQTPGQGLQFLFEYFSETQRNKGNFPGRFSGRQFSNSRSEMNVSTLELGDSALYLCASSLRAGGADTQYFGPGTRLTVL.

This clonotype was counted a few times. In nucleotides, the CDR3 is TGCAGCGTATCTCGGACTAGCGGGGGCTACGAGCAGTACTTC. Its translation is CSVSRTSGGYEQYF. The chain combines TRBV29-1 with TRBJ2-7; TRBD2 aligns across 13 bases. J was trimmed by 3 bases and V by 6 bases; bases with no gene match: 5. The CDR3 contains 14 residues. Germline V gene data show CDR1 as SQVTM and CDR2 as ANQGSEA.

In its sample, this clonotype was seen a few times. CDR3 coding DNA: TGTGCCAGCAGTTTTTCACTAGCGGGATACAATGAGCAGTTCTTC. This gives the protein CASSFSLAGYNEQFF. The rearrangement joins TRBV12-3 or TRBV12-4 to TRBJ2-1, with 10 bases matching TRBD2. V lost 3 bases, J lost 4 bases, and 3 bases stayed unmatched. The CDR3 loop spans 15 amino acids.

The chain employs TRBV5-6 and TRBJ2-5, with D hard to call. Per germline, CDR1 SGHDT and CDR2 YYEEEE. This CDR3 has 15 amino acids. V lost 4 bases, J lost 7 bases, and 20 bases lay in between. CDR3 sequence: CASSPPGVDSGTQYF. The DNA of the CDR3 is TGTGCCAGCAGCCCACCCGGAGTGGATTCGGGGACCCAGTACTTC. The entire variable domain, with the rest obtained from reference TRBV5-6 and TRBJ2-5, is as follows: DAGVTQSPTHLIKTRGQQVTLRCSPKSGHDTVSWYQQALGQGPQFIFQYYEEEERQRGNFPDRFSGHQFPNYSSELNVNALLLGDSALYLCASSPPGVDSGTQYFGPGTRLLVL.

This chain connects TRBV12-3 or TRBV12-4 to TRBJ2-1, with 10 bases matching TRBD2. V lost 6 bases to trimming and J lost 5 bases; unmatched junction nucleotides: 7. CDR3 length: 15 amino acids. CDR3 DNA sequence: TGTGCCAGCAGAATTAGCGGGAGGAGGGACAATGAGCAGTTCTTC. It encodes CASRISGRRDNEQFF.

This clonotype was seen at least ten times. The rearrangement uses TRBV7-2 and TRBJ2-1, with 7 bases fitting TRBD2. The germline gives CDR1 SGHTA, CDR2 FQGNSA. Germline trimming cut 5 bases from V and 9 bases from J; bases unmatched to any gene: 13. CDR3 length: 15 amino acids. CDR3 residues: CASSDGLVGTGEQFF. The CDR3 DNA is TGTGCCAGCAGCGACGGACTAGTTGGCACGGGTGAGCAGTTCTTC.

This clonotype was counted many times. The CDR3 nucleotides read TGTGCCAGCAGCTTAGCGAAAGGCTGGAATTCACCCCTCCACTTT. Protein sequence: CASSLAKGWNSPLHF. V gene TRBV7-9 combines with J gene TRBJ1-6; D gene ambiguous. The CDR3 has 15 amino acids. CDR1 and CDR2 from the germline V gene are SEHNR and FQNEAQ (reference sequence). The ends were cut back, 0 bases at V and 7 bases at J, with 10 bases in the middle.

V gene TRBV9 combines with J gene TRBJ1-6; tentatively, D is TRBD1 (6 bases). The V end lost 4 bases, the J end lost 9 bases, and 17 bases lay between the germline ends. This CDR3 spans 15 amino acids. The germline V gene has CDR1 SGDLS and CDR2 YYNGEE. CDR3 amino acids: CASSLRDTASSPLHF. The CDR3 DNA follows: TGTGCCAGCAGCCTCCGGGACACGGCCAGTTCACCCCTCCACTTT.

This clonotype was seen many times. The chain is built from TRBV5-1 and TRBJ1-1; no clear D. The V gene's germline CDR1 is SGHRS and CDR2 YFSETQ. Trimming stripped 8 bases from V and 7 bases from J, with 18 bases between. This CDR3 region has 13 residues. This chain's CDR3 is CASSPVSRREAFF. The CDR3 DNA reads TGCGCCAGTAGCCCCGTCTCGCGACGTGAAGCTTTCTTT.

This clonotype was detected many times. The V and J genes are TRBV6-5 and TRBJ1-6; 12 positions agree with TRBD1. The CDR3 loop spans 15 amino acids. Germline V gives CDR1 MNHEY, CDR2 SVGAGI. The ends lost 6 bases at V and 10 bases at J; junction bases unmatched: 7. The CDR3 here is CASRGQGALESPLHF. The CDR3 DNA is TGTGCCAGCAGGGGACAGGGGGCTTTAGAGTCACCCCTCCACTTT.

There are many counts of this clonotype. The chain employs TRBV20-1 and TRBJ2-5; D remains ambiguous. The CDR3 is 14 residues long. Trimming cost V 6 bases and J 1 base, with 15 bases left between them. Germline CDR1 is DFQATT and CDR2 is SNEGSKA (reference sequence). The CDR3 loop reads CSASPTAPQETQYF. CDR3 sequence (DNA): TGCAGTGCCTCCCCAACAGCGCCCCAAGAGACCCAGTACTTC.

This clonotype has at least ten counts. This sequence joins TRBV20-1 and TRBJ2-5; D is possibly TRBD2 (6 bases). The CDR3 totals 13 residues. The germline V and J ends were trimmed by 2 bases and 4 bases, with 11 bases remaining between them. Germline loops: CDR1 DFQATT, CDR2 SNEGSKA (reference sequence). The CDR3 nucleotides are TGCAGTGCTAGAAGGGCCGGGAGAGAGACCCAGTACTTC. It is translated as CSARRAGRETQYF.

The sample holds many counts of this clonotype. V is TRBV9 and J is TRBJ1-1, with 8 bases fitting TRBD1. V trimming: 2 bases; J trimming: 1 base; junction bases outside the gene matches: 4. Per germline, CDR1 SGDLS and CDR2 YYNGEE. This CDR3 region has 15 residues. CDR3 sequence reads: CASSVAGGRNTEAFF. In nucleotides, the CDR3 is TGTGCCAGCAGCGTCGCAGGGGGCCGGAACACTGAAGCTTTCTTT.

In its sample, this clonotype was seen many times. The genes are TRBV21-1 and TRBJ1-5; the D segment call TRBD1 is taken from the table without a DNA check. TRBV21-1 is a pseudogene. The CDR3 spans 15 residues. Written as DNA, the CDR3 is TGTGCCAGCAGCAAACGGGCACAGGGCAATCAGCCCCAGCATTTT. It translates to CASSKRAQGNQPQHF.

This clonotype was observed once. A much larger clonotype is one base distant, so this may be a read error. Here the CDR3 DNA reads TGTGCCATCAGTGGGTCGGGGACTAGCGGCGCGAACACCGGGGAGCTGTTTTTT. Residues: CAISGSGTSGANTGELFF. The chain couples TRBV10-3 to TRBJ2-2, with 11 bases fitting TRBD2. Unmatched junction bases numbered 7, after V lost 4 bases and J lost 0 bases. The CDR3 covers 18 residues. Looked up from germline, CDR1 is ENHRY and CDR2 is SYGVKD.